The source of this T cell receptor (beta chain) is a study of T cell responses to AZD1222 COVID-19 vaccine. TCRdb's copy holds only in-frame clones and misses some; the assay was immunoSEQ multiplex PCR. The profile covers approximately 140,000 clones, with 91% appearing a single time and about 4% taken by the ten largest. Trimming shortened V by 6 bases and J by 7 bases, and 6 bases separated the two germline ends. There are 11 residues in the CDR3. The receptor was isolated from an adult who received the AZD1222 COVID-19 vaccine. Sequencing used peripheral blood, obtained 28 days after the second AZD1222 dose. The V gene is TRBV12-3 or TRBV12-4, the J gene TRBJ1-4; D gene uncertain. The CDR3: CASRRREKLFF. The DNA for the CDR3 is TGTGCCAGCAGGAGGCGTGAAAAACTGTTTTTT.